This TCR beta chain was sequenced for a study of blood T cell repertoires in COVID-19. Profiled with immunoSEQ multiplex PCR; TCRdb holds only in-frame clones, not every one. This repertoire shows about 220,000 clones, around 82% found once; its top ten account for about 3.8%. Enrolled through a virtual design, the participants were between 18 and 89 years of age and came from about two dozen US areas. This CDR3 spans 13 amino acids. V lost 10 bases to trimming and J lost 0 bases; unmatched junction nucleotides: 4. CDR1 MNHEY and CDR2 SMNVEV come from the germline V gene (reference sequence). This clone was seen a handful of times.

The TCR sequence derives from a woman between 35 and 50 years old who had been exposed to COVID-19. The sample consisted of PBMCs or T cells enriched from blood (not recorded which). The chain carries TRBV27 and TRBJ2-7; 9 bases map to TRBD1. CDR3 bases: TGTGCCACCGGGGACAGGGTCTCCTACGAGCAGTACTTC. Amino acid sequence: CATGDRVSYEQYF.